Below are 23 T cell receptor beta chains sequenced from a single sample in a study of regulatory T cells in long-lasting Graves disease. Arm-PCR of CDR3 regions and iRepertoire HTBI primers were the basis on which TCR beta libraries were built. TCRdb processed the multiplex PCR reads anew with MiXCR; each CDR3 protein has one entry. The repertoire consists of fewer than 400,000 distinct CDR3 sequences, with roughly 20% occurring once and the leading ten covering less than 25%. Time point: persistent/refractory GD, antithyroid drugs over 5 years with positive TRAb. There was RNA extracted from PBMCs, and the TCR library was made from it. Sequencing was performed on peripheral blood mononuclear cells (PBMCs), taken when the disease was refractory, from a patient treated with antithyroid drugs. The source is a female donor with Graves disease.

This clonotype was seen at least ten times. This chain links TRBV7-2 with TRBJ1-4; a possible D gene is TRBD1 (6 bases). The CDR3 length is 13 residues. Germline CDR1 and CDR2: SGHTA and FQGNSA. The germline V and J ends were trimmed by 1 base and 9 bases, with 9 bases remaining between them. CDR3 residues: CASSLDRVKKLFF. Written as DNA, the CDR3 is TGTGCCAGCAGCTTAGACAGGGTGAAAAAACTGTTTTTT.

The chain is built from TRBV5-1 and TRBJ2-6; 7 nucleotides align to TRBD1. After removal of 3 bases from V and 0 bases from J, the junction contained 9 bases not matched to a gene. From germline, CDR1 is SGHRS and CDR2 YFSETQ. The CDR3 is 18 residues long. The CDR3 loop is CASSWTGQSGSGANVLTF. DNA of the CDR3: TGCGCCAGCAGCTGGACGGGACAGAGCGGCTCTGGGGCCAACGTCCTGACTTTC.

A note on this clonotype: One junction end disagrees with the germline gene, perhaps due to a read error. The chain couples TRBV7-9 to TRBJ1-2; D unclear. Germline values: CDR1 SEHNR, CDR2 FQNEAQ (reference sequence). The CDR3 is 11 residues long. This CDR3 is CASSLNYSYTF. CDR3 nucleotides: TGTGCCAGCAGCTTAAACTATAGCTACACCTTC.

A note on this clonotype: Sequence at one end of the junction differs from germline and may be a read error. The rearrangement joins TRBV20-1 to TRBJ2-7; TRBD2 matches at 11 bases. The germline V gene encodes CDR1 DFQATT and CDR2 SNEGSKA (reference sequence). The CDR3 sequence is 13 residues long. The chain's CDR3 is CSARTSGSYKQYF. For the CDR3, the DNA is TGCAGTGCACGGACTAGCGGGTCCTACAAGCAGTACTTC.

This clonotype has at least ten counts. The genes are TRBV20-1 and TRBJ2-7, with D possibly being TRBD1 or TRBD2 (5 bases each). Germline assignment: CDR1 DFQATT and CDR2 SNEGSKA (reference sequence). There are 15 residues in the CDR3. With 3 bases removed from V and 5 bases from J, the gap between germline ends came to 20 bases. The CDR3 coding sequence is TGCAGTGCTAGCGGGGATTGGCAGGGTCCGCACGAGCAGTACTTC. Encoded protein: CSASGDWQGPHEQYF.

The chain employs TRBV4-2 and TRBJ1-5; D remains ambiguous. Germline CDR1 reads LGHNA; CDR2 reads YNFKEQ. There are 15 residues in the CDR3. V dropped 1 base and J dropped 3 bases, with 10 bases sitting between them. This chain's CDR3 is CASSQGSSDNQPQHF. In DNA form, the CDR3 reads TGTGCCAGCAGCCAAGGCTCGAGTGACAATCAGCCCCAGCATTTT.

This clonotype was picked up many times. The gene calls are TRBV7-2 and TRBJ2-7; 13 bases agree with TRBD2. This CDR3 has 17 residues. Trimming removed 3 bases from V and 4 bases from J; junction bases left unmatched: 9. Germline CDR1 SGHTA, CDR2 FQGNSA. This chain's CDR3 is CASSLGNGLAGDYEQYF. CDR3 coding DNA: TGTGCCAGCAGCTTGGGCAATGGACTAGCGGGGGATTACGAGCAGTACTTC.

As for this clonotype: The germline gene is not matched at one end of the junction; a read error may be the cause. The chain recombines TRBV19 with TRBJ2-5; D gene uncertain. This CDR3 is built from 14 residues. Germline CDR1 reads LNHDA; CDR2 reads SQIVND (reference sequence). The CDR3 coding sequence is TGTGCCAGTAGTATGAGTGGGCAGATGGAGACCCGGTACTTC. Protein: CASSMSGQMETRYF.

This clonotype was seen repeatedly, ten times or more. J is TRBJ1-5 and V is TRBV12-3 or TRBV12-4; 7 bases line up with TRBD1. This CDR3 is built from 14 residues. The ends lost 5 bases at V and 7 bases at J; junction bases unmatched: 8. The chain's CDR3 is CASSRTGPGQPQHF. For the CDR3, the DNA is TGTGCCAGCAGTAGGACAGGCCCCGGGCAGCCCCAGCATTTT.

Here the CDR3 reads CASSPPGQGNVPQHF. DNA for the CDR3: TGTGCCAGCTCACCACCGGGACAGGGGAACGTGCCCCAGCATTTT. This chain joins TRBV18 and TRBJ1-5, with TRBD1 identical over 10 bases. Germline CDR1 and CDR2: KGHSH and LQKENI. The CDR3 is made up of 15 amino acids. Trimming at V came to 0 bases and at J to 9 bases, leaving 5 bases not matched to a gene.

There are many counts of this clonotype. The gene calls are TRBV28 and TRBJ2-7; the match to TRBD2 covers 11 bases. The CDR3 length is 15 residues. The J segment lost 4 bases and the V segment lost 6 bases, leaving 8 bases of the junction unmatched. Per the germline V gene, CDR1 is MDHEN and CDR2 is SYDVKM. The CDR3 nucleotides are TGTGCCAGCAGACTAGCGGGAGTTGTTCAATACGAGCAGTACTTC. Residues: CASRLAGVVQYEQYF.

This clonotype occurred many times. This chain links TRBV6-5 with TRBJ1-1; the D gene is possibly TRBD1 (5 bases). This CDR3 region has 14 residues. Germline lookup yields CDR1 MNHEY and CDR2 SVGAGI. V lost 0 bases to trimming and J lost 3 bases, with 8 bases between them. CDR3 DNA: TGTGCCAGCAGTTACTCGACAGACCACACTGAAGCTTTCTTT. This codes for CASSYSTDHTEAFF.

The sample holds many counts of this clonotype. The chain uses TRBV7-2 and TRBJ2-7, with TRBD1 identical over 7 bases. Losses at the gene ends were 2 bases for V and 5 bases for J; bases not matched to a gene: 6. This CDR3 has 14 amino acids. CDR1 SGHTA and CDR2 FQGNSA come from the germline V gene. The CDR3: CASSLKGAYDEQYF. CDR3 nucleotide sequence: TGTGCCAGCAGCTTAAAGGGGGCTTACGACGAGCAGTACTTC.

This clonotype showed up many times. The CDR3 is CASRPGTSVSEQYF. The CDR3 DNA reads as TGTGCCAGCAGGCCCGGGACTAGCGTTAGCGAGCAGTACTTC. J is TRBJ2-7 and V is TRBV12-3 or TRBV12-4, with 10 bases lining up with TRBD2. The CDR3 is made up of 14 amino acids. V trimming: 6 bases; J trimming: 6 bases; junction bases outside the gene matches: 8.

The table lists this clonotype with many counts. The rearrangement links TRBV7-2 to TRBJ1-1, with 7 bases matching TRBD1. With 1 base clipped from V and 4 bases from J, the junction kept 6 bases outside the gene matches. The V gene's germline CDR1 is SGHTA and CDR2 FQGNSA. The CDR3 totals 15 residues. CDR3 in DNA: TGTGCCAGCAGCTTAGTCCAGGGGGTGGGCACTGAAGCTTTCTTT. Translating gives CASSLVQGVGTEAFF.

This clonotype was seen only a few times. The J gene is TRBJ1-1, the V gene TRBV7-8; 8 bases line up with TRBD1. J was trimmed by 1 base and V by 4 bases; bases with no gene match: 11. The CDR3 runs 17 residues. From germline, CDR1 is SGHVS and CDR2 FQNEAQ. The CDR3 DNA is TGTGCCAGCAGCTCTCCGAGGACAGGGCACCCGAACACTGAAGCTTTCTTT. The encoded protein is CASSSPRTGHPNTEAFF.

This clonotype was seen more than once but under ten times. This chain connects TRBV7-8 to TRBJ2-2; D is ambiguous. The V and J ends lost 4 bases and 1 base respectively, with 7 bases between them. The germline CDR1 and CDR2 sequences are SGHVS and FQNEAQ. This CDR3 spans 14 amino acids. The CDR3 region is CASSSIRNTGELFF. Written as DNA, the CDR3 is TGTGCCAGCAGCTCCATCAGGAACACCGGGGAGCTGTTTTTT.

The V call is TRBV4-3, the J call TRBJ2-5; no clear D gene. Germline V gene sequence: CDR1 LGHNA, CDR2 YSLEER. Deletions cut 4 bases from V and 3 bases from J, with 9 bases between. This CDR3 contains 13 residues. The CDR3 protein is CASSPVRKETQYF. The CDR3 nucleotides are TGCGCCAGCAGCCCGGTCCGAAAAGAGACCCAGTACTTC.

This clonotype was counted ten times or more. The V and J genes are TRBV28 and TRBJ2-2; no firm D call. The V and J ends lost 2 bases and 7 bases respectively, with 17 bases between them. Germline CDR1 and CDR2: MDHEN and SYDVKM. The CDR3 loop spans 16 amino acids. The CDR3 nucleotides are TGTGCCAGCAGTTTACCTCTGTGGAGTATGGGCGGGGAGCTGTTTTTT. It codes for CASSLPLWSMGGELFF.

In its sample, this clonotype was seen many times. Here the CDR3 reads CASSPHPSYEQYF. The CDR3 DNA reads TGTGCCAGCAGTCCCCACCCCTCCTACGAGCAGTACTTC. The V gene is TRBV7-2, the J gene TRBJ2-7; D gene ambiguous. V was shortened by 6 bases and J by 0 bases, with 9 bases between the two germline ends. The CDR3 is made up of 13 amino acids. Germline V CDR1 and CDR2: SGHTA, FQGNSA.

The sample holds a few counts of this clonotype. V gene TRBV19 combines with J gene TRBJ1-5; tentatively, D is TRBD1 (6 bases). Germline CDR1 is LNHDA and CDR2 is SQIVND (reference sequence). This CDR3 contains 14 residues. Trimming removed 4 bases at V and 6 bases at J, with 13 bases between. The CDR3 sequence: CASSRRGGGQPQHF. The DNA for the CDR3 is TGTGCCAGTAGTAGACGCGGGGGCGGTCAGCCCCAGCATTTT.

This clonotype was detected ten times or more. The rearrangement uses TRBV18 and TRBJ2-2, with D perhaps matching TRBD1 (6 bases). With 8 bases removed from V and 0 bases from J, the gap between germline ends came to 10 bases. This CDR3 contains 14 residues. CDR1 and CDR2 from the germline V gene are KGHSH and LQKENI. This CDR3 reads CASRQAANTGELFF. CDR3 nucleotides: TGTGCCAGCCGACAGGCCGCGAACACCGGGGAGCTGTTTTTT. The full variable domain, rest sourced from reference TRBV18 and TRBJ2-2, is NAGVMQNPRHLVRRRGQEARLRCSPMKGHSHVYWYRQLPEEGLKFMVYLQKENIIDESGMPKERFSAEFPKEGPSILRIQQVVRGDSAAYFCASRQAANTGELFFGEGSRLTVL.

This clonotype has a handful of counts. The J gene is TRBJ2-1, the V gene TRBV11-1; 11 bases line up with TRBD2. Trimming took 1 base from V and 0 from J; bases not matched to a gene: 11. The CDR3 sequence is 20 residues long. Germline V lookup: CDR1 SGHAT, CDR2 FQDESV (reference sequence). Written as DNA, the CDR3 is TGTGCCAGCAGCTTAGGCGGCGGGACTAGCGGAATAAGCTCCTACAATGAGCAGTTCTTC. This translates into CASSLGGGTSGISSYNEQFF.